This section outlines one T cell receptor (beta chain) sequence together with its context. In the original workflow: For nucleated cells, counts were estimated from reference gene primer amplification. The method was immunoSEQ multiplex PCR; TCRdb's version includes in-frame clones alone and lacks a portion of them. V, J and clone size derive from that table, while D and trimming were established from the DNA sequence. The table has 46,000 or so clones, over 75% seen once. Deletions cut 4 bases from V and 6 bases from J, with 13 bases between. CDR3 length equals 13 residues. This entry is derived from a study of blood T cell repertoires in COVID-19. Whole-study context: There were acute and convalescent COVID-19 samples, and they came from the United States, Italy and Spain. The analysed material was cDNA or gDNA that came from T cells, B-cell-depleted T cells, or PBMCs.

This sequence was found in a man aged 50 to 60 with acute or convalescent COVID-19. The chain carries TRBV12-3 or TRBV12-4 and TRBJ2-7, with D perhaps TRBD1 (5 bases). The sample was peripheral blood. CDR3 region: CASSYRSKLEQYF. As DNA, the CDR3 is TGTGCCAGCAGTTACAGGTCAAAACTCGAGCAGTACTTC.